A selection of T cell receptor beta chains follows, all from one sample in a study of shared T cell receptors in the human thymus. Produced via immunoSEQ multiplex PCR; TCRdb's table is partial and in-frame only. The sample holds about 380,000 clones, more than 85% seen once. The sample was thymocytes. The receptors here all came from a human donor. The CDR3 runs from the conserved cysteine through the conserved F or W. Clone size is stated in some rows and not others, as once, few, many or a class when expanded.

V gene	J gene	clone size	CDR3 length	CDR3 protein
TRBV6-5	TRBJ2-7	NA	15	CASRNGRAPWREQYF
TRBV4-1	TRBJ2-3	NA	17	CASSQDFRRGIPDTQYF
TRBV5-6	TRBJ2-5	NA	15	CASSPEGGRGETQYF
TRBV5-1	TRBJ1-5	NA	17	CASSLDGGIRGNQPQHF
TRBV6-5	TRBJ2-7	NA	14	CASSQRDGLYEQYF
TRBV11-2	TRBJ2-1	NA	19	CASSLLPPSGIGSYNEQFF
TRBV30	TRBJ2-7	once	16	CAWSATHGGREKEQYF
TRBV7-6	TRBJ2-7	NA	15	CASSSRQGRRYEQYF
TRBV18	TRBJ2-7	NA	12	CASSPSIYEQYF
TRBV7-2	TRBJ2-7	NA	12	CASSLRHYEQYF
TRBV19	TRBJ2-1	NA	17	CASSIAPGTGTFNEQFF
TRBV28	TRBJ2-7	NA	16	CASSLKLGTPAYEQYF
TRBV9	TRBJ2-1	NA	14	CASSDQLGSNEQFF
TRBV6-5	TRBJ1-1	NA	15	CASSPGPRQGAGAFF
TRBV5-1	TRBJ1-3	NA	16	CASSLSGDSSGNTIYF
TRBV7-2	TRBJ1-2	NA	15	CASSFPDREVYGYTF
TRBV27	TRBJ1-1	NA	15	CASARTSASNTEAFF
TRBV7-9	TRBJ1-2	NA	16	CASSLGGQGTNYGYTF
TRBV6-6	TRBJ2-1	NA	14	CASRCGESYNEQFF
TRBV13	TRBJ1-4	once	16	CASTFRGRRANEKLFF
TRBV14	TRBJ2-3	NA	16	CASSQGKLLRTDTQYF
TRBV20-1	TRBJ2-3	NA	11	CSAPGQDTQYF
TRBV7-9	TRBJ1-3	NA	11	CASSPDDTIYF
TRBV7-2	TRBJ2-7	NA	15	CASSFPGTGGYEQYF
TRBV28	TRBJ2-7	NA	12	CASSLSSGEQYF
TRBV5-1	TRBJ1-6	NA	18	CASSLGMRDTLYNSPLHF
TRBV27	TRBJ1-5	NA	15	CASSLQGFSNQPQHF
TRBV7-9	TRBJ2-7	NA	16	CASSLEGRTSPYEQYF
TRBV6-6	TRBJ1-2	NA	13	CASRPKGTGGYTF
TRBV27	TRBJ2-1	NA	16	CASRRGTSGNFWEQFF
TRBV19	TRBJ2-7	NA	15	CASSIRAVHTYEQYF
TRBV9	TRBJ2-7	NA	16	CASSPTRDSECYEQYF
TRBV5-4	TRBJ2-7	NA	15	CASSLGRGSLGEQYF
TRBV6-4	TRBJ2-7	NA	14	CASSDCQDSNEQYF
TRBV27	TRBJ2-7	NA	14	CASTARDRPYMRYF
TRBV7-9	TRBJ2-2	NA	14	CARVGGPNTGELFF
TRBV7-3	TRBJ2-2	NA	18	CASSAGTSGNPNTGELFF
TRBV19	TRBJ2-1	NA	15	CASLSGTGGAGEQFF
TRBV19	TRBJ1-1	NA	13	CASRPRGGTEAFF
TRBV2	TRBJ1-2	NA	15	CASPALEQGGWGYTF
TRBV7-9	TRBJ1-1	NA	12	CASSSLGTEAFF